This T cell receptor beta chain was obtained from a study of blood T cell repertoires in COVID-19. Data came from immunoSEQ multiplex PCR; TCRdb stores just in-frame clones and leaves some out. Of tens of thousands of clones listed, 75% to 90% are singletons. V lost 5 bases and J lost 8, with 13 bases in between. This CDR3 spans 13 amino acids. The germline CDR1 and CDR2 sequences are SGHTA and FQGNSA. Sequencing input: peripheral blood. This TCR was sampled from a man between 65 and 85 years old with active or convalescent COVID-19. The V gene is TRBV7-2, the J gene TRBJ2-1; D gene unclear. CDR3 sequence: CASSLESGDEQFF. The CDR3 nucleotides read TGTGCCAGCAGCCTAGAGTCCGGAGATGAGCAGTTCTTC.